This T cell receptor beta chain was captured in a study of shared T cell receptors in the human thymus. V shed 1 base, J shed 2 bases, and the junction held 9 bases outside the gene matches. The length of the CDR3 is 17 residues. Germline V gene data show CDR1 as LNHDA and CDR2 as SQIVND (reference sequence). Assay used: immunoSEQ multiplex PCR; TCRdb lists only in-frame clones, some missing. The sample has approximately 400,000 clones; 85% to 95% are singletons. This TCR was sampled from a human donor. The sample was thymocytes. The V call is TRBV19, the J call TRBJ2-3, with TRBD1 matching 7 bases. The CDR3 DNA reads TGTGCCAGTAGTATAGGTCCAAGACAGGGTGACACAGATACGCAGTATTTT. Translation: CASSIGPRQGDTDTQYF. The variable domain in full, completed from reference TRBV19 and TRBJ2-3, reads DGGITQSPKYLFRKEGQNVTLSCEQNLNHDAMYWYRQDPGQGLRLIYYSQIVNDFQKGDIAEGYSVSREKKESFPLTVTSAQKNPTAFYLCASSIGPRQGDTDTQYFGPGTRLTVL.